These 6 T cell receptor beta chains originate from one sample sequenced in a study of vaccination effects on CD4 cells after COVID-19. Viral peptide pool expansion of antigen-specific CD4+ T cells preceded sequencing in the ViraFEST assay. Subsequent to a culture period of roughly 11 days, CD4+ T cells were isolated. It was two doses of either the BNT162b2 or mRNA-1273 vaccine that participants received. For these receptors, no antigen is known. Measured with immunoSEQ multiplex PCR; TCRdb has only the in-frame clones, and not every one. Altogether 65,000 to 70,000 clones are present, about 80% being singletons, with the ten largest covering 0.85% to 1%. The starting material was CD4+ T cells from PBMCs cultured with HCoV-OC43 spike peptides, obtained after COVID-19 vaccination. Subset described: HCoV-OC43 spike overlapping peptide pool stimulation. These receptors were collected from a human donor who received a COVID-19 vaccine.

The chain is built from TRBV12-3 or TRBV12-4 and TRBJ2-7, with TRBD1 identical over 7 bases. After removal of 9 bases from V and 7 bases from J, the junction contained 9 bases not matched to a gene. This CDR3 is 12 amino acids long. The CDR3 DNA sequence: TGTGCCAGTGCCCGACAGGGTGGGGAGCAGTACGTC. Protein product: CASARQGGEQYV.

This clone was seen a handful of times. The chain has TRBV5-1 and TRBJ2-3, with D perhaps TRBD1 or TRBD2 (5 bases each). Germline CDR1 reads SGHRS; CDR2 reads YFSETQ. The length of the CDR3 is 15 residues. Deletions cut 0 bases from V and 0 bases from J, with 8 bases between. The CDR3 loop reads CASSLAGQSTDTQYF. The CDR3, as DNA: TGCGCCAGCAGCTTGGCGGGGCAAAGCACAGATACGCAGTATTTT.

The V gene is TRBV19, the J gene TRBJ2-1; TRBD1 agrees at 9 bases. Germline CDR1 and CDR2: LNHDA and SQIVND (reference sequence). This CDR3 has 17 residues. V gave up 2 bases and J gave up 2 bases; unmatched junction bases: 7. CDR3 bases: TGTGCCAGTAGTATAAAGCCCAGGACAGGGGCCTACAATGAGCAGTTCTTC. This codes for CASSIKPRTGAYNEQFF.

This rearrangement joins TRBV24-1 to TRBJ2-3; D perhaps matches TRBD2 (6 bases). The germline V gene encodes CDR1 KGHDR and CDR2 SFDVKD. V lost 9 bases and J 2 bases, leaving 17 bases between the germline ends. The CDR3 contains 15 residues. CDR3 region: CATGEAGRFTDTQYF. The CDR3 nucleotides are TGTGCCACCGGCGAAGCCGGGAGATTCACAGATACGCAGTATTTT.

J is TRBJ2-3 and V is TRBV5-1, with D uncertain. The germline gives CDR1 SGHRS, CDR2 YFSETQ. This CDR3 is 13 amino acids long. The V end lost 0 bases, the J end lost 1 base, and 3 bases lay between the germline ends. The CDR3 sequence: CASSLEGTDTQYF. CDR3 nucleotide sequence: TGCGCCAGCAGCTTGGAAGGCACAGATACGCAGTATTTT.

The chain recombines TRBV2 with TRBJ2-1; TRBD1 matches at 7 bases. The CDR3 is 17 residues long. V trimming: 5 bases; J trimming: 0 bases; junction bases outside the gene matches: 10. Germline CDR1 SNHLY, CDR2 FYNNEI. This CDR3 is CASSRRGPLSSYNEQFF. In DNA, the CDR3 is TGTGCCAGCAGTAGAAGGGGGCCCCTGAGCTCCTACAATGAGCAGTTCTTC.